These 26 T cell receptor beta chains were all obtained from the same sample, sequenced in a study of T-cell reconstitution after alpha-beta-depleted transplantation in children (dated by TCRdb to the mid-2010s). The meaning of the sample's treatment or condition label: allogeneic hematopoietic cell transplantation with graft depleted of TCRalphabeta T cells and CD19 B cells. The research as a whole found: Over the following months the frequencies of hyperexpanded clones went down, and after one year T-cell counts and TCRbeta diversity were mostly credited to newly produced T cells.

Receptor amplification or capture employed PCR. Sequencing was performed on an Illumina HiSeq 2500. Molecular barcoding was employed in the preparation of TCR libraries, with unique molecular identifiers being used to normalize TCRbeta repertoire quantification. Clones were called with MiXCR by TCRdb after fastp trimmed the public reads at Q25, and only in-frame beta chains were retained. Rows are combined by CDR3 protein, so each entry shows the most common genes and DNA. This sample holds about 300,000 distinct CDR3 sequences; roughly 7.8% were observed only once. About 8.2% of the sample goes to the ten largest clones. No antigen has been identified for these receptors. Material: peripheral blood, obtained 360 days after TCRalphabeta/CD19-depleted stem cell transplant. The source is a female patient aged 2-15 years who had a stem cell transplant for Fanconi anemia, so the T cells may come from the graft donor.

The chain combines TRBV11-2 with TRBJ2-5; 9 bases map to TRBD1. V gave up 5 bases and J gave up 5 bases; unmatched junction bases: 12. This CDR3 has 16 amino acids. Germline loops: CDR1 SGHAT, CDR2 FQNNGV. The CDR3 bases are TGTGCCAGCAGCCAGAAACACAGGGGGCGCGGGGAGACCCAGTACTTC. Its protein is CASSQKHRGRGETQYF.

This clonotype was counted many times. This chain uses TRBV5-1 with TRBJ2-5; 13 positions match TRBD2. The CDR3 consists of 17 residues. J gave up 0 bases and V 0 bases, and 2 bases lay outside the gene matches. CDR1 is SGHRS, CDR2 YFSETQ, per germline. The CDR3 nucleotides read TGCGCCAGCAGCTTGGGGACTAGCGGGAGATACCAAGAGACCCAGTACTTC. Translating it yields CASSLGTSGRYQETQYF.

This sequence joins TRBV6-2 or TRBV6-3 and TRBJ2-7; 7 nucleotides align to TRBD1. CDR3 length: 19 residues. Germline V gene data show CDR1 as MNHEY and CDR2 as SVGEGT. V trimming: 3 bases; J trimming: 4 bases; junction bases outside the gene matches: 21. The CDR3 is CASSYSPPGGRGTIYEQYF. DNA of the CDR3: TGTGCCAGCAGTTATAGTCCCCCCGGAGGCAGGGGGACCATTTACGAGCAGTACTTC.

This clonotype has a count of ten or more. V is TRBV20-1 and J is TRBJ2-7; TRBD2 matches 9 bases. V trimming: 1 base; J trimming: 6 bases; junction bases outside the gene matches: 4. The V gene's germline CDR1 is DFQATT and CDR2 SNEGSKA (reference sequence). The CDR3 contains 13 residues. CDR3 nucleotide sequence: TGCAGTGCTAGAGGGACTAGCGTGGCCGAGCAGTACGTC. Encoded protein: CSARGTSVAEQYV.

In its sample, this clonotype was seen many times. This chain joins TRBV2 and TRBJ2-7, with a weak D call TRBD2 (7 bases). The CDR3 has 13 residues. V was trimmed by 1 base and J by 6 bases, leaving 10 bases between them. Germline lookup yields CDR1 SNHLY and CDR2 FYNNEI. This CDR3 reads CASSEVGGAEQYV. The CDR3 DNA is TGTGCCAGCAGTGAAGTTGGGGGGGCCGAGCAGTACGTC.

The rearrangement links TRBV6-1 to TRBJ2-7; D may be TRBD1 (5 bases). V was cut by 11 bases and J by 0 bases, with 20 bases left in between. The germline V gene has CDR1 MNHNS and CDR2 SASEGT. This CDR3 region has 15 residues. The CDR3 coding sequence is TGTGCCGCGAGGTTGGGGCCACCAAGCTCCTACGAGCAGTACTTC. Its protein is CAARLGPPSSYEQYF.

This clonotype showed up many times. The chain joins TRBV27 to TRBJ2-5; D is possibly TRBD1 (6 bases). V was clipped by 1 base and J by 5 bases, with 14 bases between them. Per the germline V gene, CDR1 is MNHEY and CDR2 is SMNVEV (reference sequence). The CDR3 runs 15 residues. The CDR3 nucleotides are TGTGCCAGCAGTTTATTGGGGGCTAGCAGGGAGACCCAGTACTTC. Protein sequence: CASSLLGASRETQYF.

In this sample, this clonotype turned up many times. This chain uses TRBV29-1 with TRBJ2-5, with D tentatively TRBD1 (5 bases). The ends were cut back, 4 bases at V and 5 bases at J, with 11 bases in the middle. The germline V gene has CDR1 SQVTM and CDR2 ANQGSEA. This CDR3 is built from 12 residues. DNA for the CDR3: TGCAGCGTTGTTCAGGGATGGGAGACCCAGTACTTC. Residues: CSVVQGWETQYF.

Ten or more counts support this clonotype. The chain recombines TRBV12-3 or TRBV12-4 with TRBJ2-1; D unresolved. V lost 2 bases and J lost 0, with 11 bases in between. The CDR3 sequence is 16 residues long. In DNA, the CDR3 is TGTGCCAGCAGTTTATTAAGCCGATTCTCCTACAATGAGCAGTTCTTC. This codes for CASSLLSRFSYNEQFF.

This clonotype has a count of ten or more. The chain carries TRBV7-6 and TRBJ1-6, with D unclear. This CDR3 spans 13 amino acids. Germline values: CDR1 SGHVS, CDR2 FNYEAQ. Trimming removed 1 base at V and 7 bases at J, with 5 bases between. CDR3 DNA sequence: TGTGCCAGCAGCTTAGAGCCGAATTCACCCCTCCACTTT. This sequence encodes CASSLEPNSPLHF.

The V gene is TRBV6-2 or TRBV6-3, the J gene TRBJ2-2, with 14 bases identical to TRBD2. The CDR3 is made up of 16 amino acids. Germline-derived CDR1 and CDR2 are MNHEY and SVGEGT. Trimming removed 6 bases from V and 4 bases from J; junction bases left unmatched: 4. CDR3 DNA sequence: TGTGCCAGCAGCATTGGACTAGCGGGGGGCACCGGGGAGCTGTTTTTT. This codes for CASSIGLAGGTGELFF.

Here the CDR3 reads CASSYSKRGGEVNKNIQYF. In nucleotides, the CDR3 is TGTGCCAGCAGTTACTCGAAGCGAGGAGGGGAGGTTAACAAAAACATTCAGTACTTC. This chain links TRBV6-2 or TRBV6-3 with TRBJ2-4; D might be TRBD2 (6 bases). Germline CDR1 reads MNHEY; CDR2 reads SVGEGT. The CDR3 spans 19 residues. V was trimmed by 0 bases and J by 3 bases, leaving 21 bases between them.

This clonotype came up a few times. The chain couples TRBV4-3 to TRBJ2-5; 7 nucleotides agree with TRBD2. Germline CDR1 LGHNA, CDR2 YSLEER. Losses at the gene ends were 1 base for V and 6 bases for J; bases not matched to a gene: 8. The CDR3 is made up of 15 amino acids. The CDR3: CASSQVGGEGQTQYF. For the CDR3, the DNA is TGCGCCAGCAGCCAAGTAGGTGGGGAGGGCCAGACCCAGTACTTC.

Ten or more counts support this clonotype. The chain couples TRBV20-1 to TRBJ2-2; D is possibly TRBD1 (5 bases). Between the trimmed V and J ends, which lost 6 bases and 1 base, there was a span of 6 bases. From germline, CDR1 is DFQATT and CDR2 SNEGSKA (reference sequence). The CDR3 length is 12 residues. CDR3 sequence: CSAQGNTGELFF. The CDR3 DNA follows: TGCAGTGCGCAGGGGAACACCGGGGAGCTGTTTTTT.

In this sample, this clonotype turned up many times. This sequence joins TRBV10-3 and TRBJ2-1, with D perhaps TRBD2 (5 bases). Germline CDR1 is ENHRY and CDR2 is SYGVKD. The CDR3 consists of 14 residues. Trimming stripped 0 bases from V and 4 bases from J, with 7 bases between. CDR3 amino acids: CAISESAAYNEQFF. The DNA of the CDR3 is TGTGCCATCAGTGAGTCAGCGGCATACAATGAGCAGTTCTTC.

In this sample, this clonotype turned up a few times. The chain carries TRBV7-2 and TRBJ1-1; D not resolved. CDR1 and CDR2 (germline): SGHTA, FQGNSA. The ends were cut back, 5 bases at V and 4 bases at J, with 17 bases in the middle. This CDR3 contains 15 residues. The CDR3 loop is CASSPLRVRGTEAFF. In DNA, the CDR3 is TGTGCCAGCAGCCCCCTTAGAGTCCGCGGCACTGAAGCTTTCTTT.

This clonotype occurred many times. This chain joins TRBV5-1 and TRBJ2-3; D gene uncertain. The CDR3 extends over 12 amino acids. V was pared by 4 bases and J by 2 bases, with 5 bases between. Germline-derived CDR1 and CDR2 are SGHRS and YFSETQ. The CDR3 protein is CASSQLTDTQYF. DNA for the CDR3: TGCGCCAGCAGCCAACTCACAGATACGCAGTATTTT. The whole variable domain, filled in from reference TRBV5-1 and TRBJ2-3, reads KAGVTQTPRYLIKTRGQQVTLSCSPISGHRSVSWYQQTPGQGLQFLFEYFSETQRNKGNFPGRFSGRQFSNSRSEMNVSTLELGDSALYLCASSQLTDTQYFGPGTRLTVL.

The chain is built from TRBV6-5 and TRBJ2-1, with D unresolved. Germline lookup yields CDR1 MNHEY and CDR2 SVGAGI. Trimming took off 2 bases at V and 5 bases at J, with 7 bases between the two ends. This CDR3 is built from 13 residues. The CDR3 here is CASSYRSDNEQFF. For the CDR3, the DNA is TGTGCCAGCAGTTACAGGTCAGACAATGAGCAGTTCTTC.

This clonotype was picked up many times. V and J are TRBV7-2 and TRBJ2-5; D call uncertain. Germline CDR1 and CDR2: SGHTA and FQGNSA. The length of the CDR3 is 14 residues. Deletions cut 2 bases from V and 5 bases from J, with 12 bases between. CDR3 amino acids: CASSLFTALETQYF. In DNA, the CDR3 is TGTGCCAGCAGCTTATTCACTGCCCTGGAGACCCAGTACTTC. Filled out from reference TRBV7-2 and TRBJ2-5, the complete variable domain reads GAGVSQSPSNKVTEKGKDVELRCDPISGHTALYWYRQSLGQGLEFLIYFQGNSAPDKSGLPSDRFSAERTGGSVSTLTIQRTQQEDSAVYLCASSLFTALETQYFGPGTRLLVL.

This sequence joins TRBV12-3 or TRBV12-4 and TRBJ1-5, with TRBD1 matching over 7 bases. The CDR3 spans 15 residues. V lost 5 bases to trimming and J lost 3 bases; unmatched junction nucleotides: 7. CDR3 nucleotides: TGTGCCAGCAGTCTTGGGACAGTTAACAATCAGCCCCAGCATTTT. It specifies CASSLGTVNNQPQHF.

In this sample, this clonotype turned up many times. Written as DNA, the CDR3 is TGTGCCAGCAGTCAAGATCCGACTAGTAGCACAGATACGCAGTATTTT. Translated, it gives CASSQDPTSSTDTQYF. J is TRBJ2-3 and V is TRBV28, with D perhaps matching TRBD2 (6 bases). V was cut by 5 bases and J by 0 bases, with 15 bases left in between. CDR3 length: 16 amino acids. Looked up from germline, CDR1 is MDHEN and CDR2 is SYDVKM.

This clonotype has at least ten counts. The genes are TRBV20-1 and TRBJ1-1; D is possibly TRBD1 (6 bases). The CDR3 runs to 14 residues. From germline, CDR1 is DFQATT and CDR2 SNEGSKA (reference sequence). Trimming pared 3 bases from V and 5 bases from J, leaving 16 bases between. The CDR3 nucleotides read TGCAGTGCTAGCCGACAGGCGCGAAGGACTGAAGCTTTCTTT. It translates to CSASRQARRTEAFF.

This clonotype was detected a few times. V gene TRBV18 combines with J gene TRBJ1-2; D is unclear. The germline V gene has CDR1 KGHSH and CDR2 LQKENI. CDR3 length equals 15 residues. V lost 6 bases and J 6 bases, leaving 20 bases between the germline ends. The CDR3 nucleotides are TGTGCCAGCTCGCCGCAATGGCGGAATATAGATGGCTACACCTTC. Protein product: CASSPQWRNIDGYTF.

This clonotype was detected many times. CDR3 sequence: CASSQDLWGGETQYF. CDR3 coding DNA: TGTGCCAGCAGCCAAGATCTGTGGGGGGGCGAGACCCAGTACTTC. This chain joins TRBV3-1 and TRBJ2-5; possibly TRBD2 for D (7 bases). V was trimmed by 0 bases and J by 5 bases, leaving 13 bases between them. CDR3 length: 15 amino acids. Germline V gene lookup returns CDR1 LGHDT and CDR2 YNNKEL (reference sequence).

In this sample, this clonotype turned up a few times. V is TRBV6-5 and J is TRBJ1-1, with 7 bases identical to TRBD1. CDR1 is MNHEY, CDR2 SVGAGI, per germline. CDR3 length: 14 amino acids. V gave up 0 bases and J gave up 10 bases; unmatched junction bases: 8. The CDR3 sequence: CASSYSRGGGGAFF. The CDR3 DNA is TGTGCCAGCAGTTACTCGAGAGGGGGCGGAGGAGCTTTCTTT.

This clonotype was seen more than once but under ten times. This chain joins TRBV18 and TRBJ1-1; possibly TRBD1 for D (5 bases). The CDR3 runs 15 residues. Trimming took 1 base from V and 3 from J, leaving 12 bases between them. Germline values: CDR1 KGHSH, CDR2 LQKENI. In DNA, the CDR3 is TGTGCCAGCTCACCACTGGGGGACTCGGACACTGAAGCTTTCTTT. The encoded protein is CASSPLGDSDTEAFF.